This section outlines one T cell receptor (beta chain) sequence together with its context. Germline values: CDR1 MNHEY, CDR2 SMNVEV (reference sequence). V shed 5 bases, J shed 1 base, and the junction held 4 bases outside the gene matches. This CDR3 is built from 15 residues. This specimen comes from a study of preoperative IRX-2 immunotherapy in early breast cancer. Noted treatment: preoperative locoregional IRX-2 cytokine immunotherapy. Preoperative locoregional IRX-2 cytokine immunotherapy was tested in the phase Ib source study. Only in-frame clones appear in the TCRdb table, and some are missing; sequencing was by immunoSEQ multiplex PCR. Of approximately 30,000 clones listed, over 85% are singletons.

The origin of this receptor is a human donor with breast cancer. The sequencing here drew on tumor tissue, taken after IRX-2 immunotherapy. The rearrangement links TRBV27 to TRBJ2-1, with 8 bases that match TRBD2. The CDR3 nucleotides are TGTGCCAGCAGTCCGGGACTAGGGTCCTACAATGAGCAGTTCTTC. The encoded protein is CASSPGLGSYNEQFF.